Following are 28 T cell receptor beta chains from one sample sequenced in a study of blood T cell repertoires in COVID-19 (dated by TCRdb to 2019 to 2021). Library prep was done by the immunoSEQ multiplex PCR assay. TCRdb retrieved this table from immuneACCESS and kept in-frame rearrangements only. Not all clones are present; in checked studies, unresolved V genes account for under half, and no reason is known for the remainder. The sample table lists around 72,000 clones, 65% to 90% of them with a count of one. 9.5% to 13% of the sample comes from the top ten. Sequencing was done on a sample of peripheral blood. The receptors here all came from a man aged 70-80 years with active or convalescent COVID-19.

The chain is built from TRBV19 and TRBJ2-2; TRBD1 matches 8 bases. The CDR3 consists of 15 residues. The J segment lost 6 bases and the V segment lost 5 bases, leaving 8 bases of the junction unmatched. The germline CDR1 and CDR2 sequences are LNHDA and SQIVND (reference sequence). CDR3 sequence (DNA): TGTGCCAGTAGTCAGGGGGCGCTCTTTTCCGGGGAGCTGTTTTTT. Encoded protein: CASSQGALFSGELFF.

The chain combines TRBV7-3 with TRBJ2-1; TRBD1 agrees at 9 bases. In germline, CDR1 is SGHTA, CDR2 FQGTGA. CDR3 size: 15 residues. The V and J ends lost 5 bases and 7 bases, in that order; junction bases with no gene match: 9. Here the CDR3 DNA reads TGTGCCAGCAGCCCGGGGACAGGGAAGGAAAATGAGCAGTTCTTC. It yields the protein CASSPGTGKENEQFF.

This clone was recorded a few times. V gene TRBV6-5 combines with J gene TRBJ2-7; 10 bases align to TRBD2. Germline CDR1 is MNHEY and CDR2 is SVGAGI. This CDR3 region has 16 residues. V shed 0 bases and J 1 base; nucleotides not matched to a gene: 3. The CDR3 loop reads CASSYSEAGGSYEQYF. CDR3 coding DNA: TGTGCCAGCAGTTACTCCGAAGCGGGAGGGTCCTACGAGCAGTACTTC.

The chain carries TRBV27 and TRBJ2-7, with D maybe TRBD2 (6 bases). Trimming took 2 bases from V and 3 from J, leaving 14 bases between them. The CDR3 is 15 amino acids. Germline values: CDR1 MNHEY, CDR2 SMNVEV (reference sequence). The CDR3 nucleotides read TGTGCCAGCAGTTTAAAGGTCGGAGGGTACTACGAGCAGTACTTC. Encoded protein: CASSLKVGGYYEQYF.

This chain joins TRBV5-1 and TRBJ1-1; 7 bases map to TRBD1. The CDR3 has 14 amino acids. From germline, CDR1 is SGHRS and CDR2 YFSETQ. Germline trimming cut 0 bases from V and 7 bases from J; bases unmatched to any gene: 6. The CDR3 nucleotides are TGCGCCAGCAGCTTGGCCCTTCAGGGGGATGAAGCTTTCTTT. This codes for CASSLALQGDEAFF.

The genes are TRBV6-5 and TRBJ2-7; 9 positions match TRBD1. The germline CDR1 and CDR2 sequences are MNHEY and SVGAGI. Trimming took 8 bases from V and 12 from J; bases not matched to a gene: 8. The CDR3 contains 11 residues. CDR3 nucleotide sequence: TGTGCCAGCGGGGCGGGGACAGGGACGTACTTC. Its translation: CASGAGTGTYF.

The chain recombines TRBV7-8 with TRBJ1-1; D gene uncertain. Trimming left V 1 base short and J 1 base short, with 13 bases between. Germline lookup yields CDR1 SGHVS and CDR2 FQNEAQ. This CDR3 is 16 amino acids long. As DNA, the CDR3 is TGTGCCAGCAGCTTAGTTTACGGGAGGAGGAACACTGAAGCTTTCTTT. Translation gives CASSLVYGRRNTEAFF.

This chain connects TRBV7-9 to TRBJ1-4; D possibly corresponds to TRBD1 (5 bases). Germline assignment: CDR1 SEHNR and CDR2 FQNEAQ (reference sequence). V shed 3 bases and J shed 3 bases, with 11 bases lying between them. The CDR3 is 15 amino acids. The CDR3 region has the DNA TGTGCCAGCAGCTTGTCAGGGTCCCCTAATGAAAAACTGTTTTTT. It encodes CASSLSGSPNEKLFF.

The V and J genes are TRBV24-1 and TRBJ1-5, with 7 bases that match TRBD1. CDR1 and CDR2 (germline): KGHDR, SFDVKD. Unmatched junction bases numbered 4, after V lost 3 bases and J lost 6 bases. CDR3 length equals 14 residues. The CDR3 protein is CATSDTTGIQPQHF. Here the CDR3 DNA reads TGTGCCACCAGTGATACGACAGGGATTCAGCCCCAGCATTTT.

This chain connects TRBV10-1 to TRBJ1-2; 10 positions agree with TRBD1. Trimming cost V 6 bases and J 8 bases; bases outside gene matches: 9. This CDR3 has 14 amino acids. Germline values: CDR1 WNHNN, CDR2 SYGVQD (reference sequence). The CDR3: CASSGRQGAQGYTF. CDR3 DNA sequence: TGCGCCAGCAGCGGAAGACAGGGGGCTCAAGGCTACACCTTC.

The V call is TRBV11-2, the J call TRBJ2-2; D call uncertain. CDR1 is SGHAT and CDR2 is FQNNGV in the germline V gene. This CDR3 has 17 amino acids. V was clipped by 5 bases and J by 0 bases, with 16 bases between them. The CDR3 loop reads CASSLGRPTANTGELFF. The CDR3 DNA reads TGTGCCAGCAGCCTGGGTCGGCCGACTGCGAACACCGGGGAGCTGTTTTTT.

The rearrangement links TRBV18 to TRBJ1-5, with D possibly being TRBD1 (5 bases). The CDR3 spans 17 residues. Deletions cut 6 bases from V and 1 base from J, with 19 bases between. CDR1 is KGHSH, CDR2 LQKENI, per germline. CDR3 nucleotide sequence: TGTGCCAGCTCGGAGTTCACGGGGGGGATGAGCAATCAGCCCCAGCATTTT. This sequence encodes CASSEFTGGMSNQPQHF.

CDR3 coding DNA: TGTGCCAGTTCTCTATTTACCGGGACTAGCGGGAGAAGCAATGAGCAGTTCTTC. Protein sequence: CASSLFTGTSGRSNEQFF. This chain uses TRBV19 with TRBJ2-1, with 14 bases that match TRBD2. The CDR3 is 18 residues long. The junction had 15 bases not matched to a gene; V was cut back by 8 bases and J by 6 bases. Germline lookup yields CDR1 LNHDA and CDR2 SQIVND (reference sequence).

The genes are TRBV9 and TRBJ2-6, with D possibly matching TRBD2 (5 bases). V lost 0 bases and J lost 1, with 17 bases in between. The CDR3 sequence is 19 residues long. Germline V gene lookup returns CDR1 SGDLS and CDR2 YYNGEE. The CDR3 DNA follows: TGTGCCAGCAGCGTAGTACCGTTAGCAAGCGGATCTGGGGCCAACGTCCTGACTTTC. Translating it yields CASSVVPLASGSGANVLTF.

The chain uses TRBV6-1 and TRBJ2-2; TRBD2 aligns across 10 bases. CDR3 length: 16 amino acids. Trimming at V came to 2 bases and at J to 4 bases, leaving 4 bases not matched to a gene. Germline lookup yields CDR1 MNHNS and CDR2 SASEGT. The CDR3 DNA sequence: TGTGCCAGCAGTGAAAGAACTAGCGGGACCACCGGGGAGCTGTTTTTT. The encoded protein is CASSERTSGTTGELFF.

The gene calls are TRBV30 and TRBJ2-3; the match to TRBD2 covers 10 bases. This CDR3 is built from 15 residues. The V gene's germline CDR1 is GTSNPN and CDR2 SVGIG (reference sequence). J gave up 3 bases and V 2 bases, and 5 bases lay outside the gene matches. The CDR3: CAWSLGLAETDTQYF. CDR3 nucleotides: TGTGCCTGGAGTCTCGGACTAGCGGAAACAGATACGCAGTATTTT.

The chain is built from TRBV24-1 and TRBJ2-3; TRBD2 aligns across 7 bases. Germline CDR1 KGHDR, CDR2 SFDVKD. There are 13 residues in the CDR3. Trimming took 7 bases from V and 1 from J; bases not matched to a gene: 1. Written as DNA, the CDR3 is TGTGCCACCAGAAGCGGGGGCACAGATACGCAGTATTTT. Translated: CATRSGGTDTQYF.

This clone was counted a few times. The gene calls are TRBV6-5 and TRBJ1-1, with a tentative D call TRBD1 (6 bases). The V end was cut by 2 bases, the J end by 0 bases, with 10 bases between. The V gene's germline CDR1 is MNHEY and CDR2 SVGAGI. This CDR3 region has 15 residues. Written as DNA, the CDR3 is TGTGCCAGCAGTTACCCGGACAGCATGAACACTGAAGCTTTCTTT. This gives the protein CASSYPDSMNTEAFF.

The chain employs TRBV19 and TRBJ1-1; 10 bases line up with TRBD1. CDR1 is LNHDA, CDR2 SQIVND, per germline (reference sequence). The CDR3 is 14 amino acids. V lost 4 bases, J lost 6 bases, and 5 bases stayed unmatched. CDR3 in amino acids: CASSRTGGSAEAFF. For the CDR3, the DNA is TGTGCCAGTAGTAGGACAGGGGGAAGCGCTGAAGCTTTCTTT.

For the CDR3, the DNA is TGTGCCAGCAGCTTAGGTCACGCGGGGGTTGAGCAGTTCTTC. Its translation: CASSLGHAGVEQFF. The V gene is TRBV11-2, the J gene TRBJ2-1; 7 nucleotides agree with TRBD2. Germline CDR1 reads SGHAT; CDR2 reads FQNNGV. The CDR3 extends over 14 amino acids. V shed 1 base and J 9 bases; nucleotides not matched to a gene: 6.

This chain links TRBV6-2 or TRBV6-3 with TRBJ2-1, with 11 positions matching TRBD2. The junction had 6 bases not matched to a gene; V was cut back by 2 bases and J by 9 bases. The germline V gene encodes CDR1 MNHEY and CDR2 SVGEGT. The CDR3 consists of 15 residues. In DNA, the CDR3 is TGTGCCAGCAGTTACCCCGGACTAGCGGGTCTTGAGCAGTTCTTC. This gives the protein CASSYPGLAGLEQFF.

The V gene is TRBV4-2, the J gene TRBJ2-7; TRBD2 is a possible D gene (6 bases). The CDR3 is 14 amino acids. Germline V gene lookup returns CDR1 LGHNA and CDR2 YNFKEQ. Trimming left V 4 bases short and J 0 bases short, with 10 bases between. CDR3 in DNA: TGTGCCAGCAGCCCAGGGAGGAGCTCCTACGAGCAGTACTTC. This encodes CASSPGRSSYEQYF.

The rearrangement links TRBV5-1 to TRBJ1-6, with D maybe TRBD1 (6 bases). The ends were cut back, 0 bases at V and 5 bases at J, with 9 bases in the middle. Germline lookup yields CDR1 SGHRS and CDR2 YFSETQ. The CDR3 is 15 amino acids. CDR3: CASSLGGQDNSPLHF. The CDR3 DNA reads as TGCGCCAGCAGCTTGGGGGGACAAGATAATTCACCCCTCCACTTT.

V is TRBV7-9 and J is TRBJ1-1; 9 bases line up with TRBD1. Germline CDR1 is SEHNR and CDR2 is FQNEAQ (reference sequence). V was pared by 3 bases and J by 0 bases, with 5 bases of the junction left unmatched. The CDR3 consists of 16 residues. The CDR3 bases are TGTGCCAGCAGCTTGGCCGGGACAGGGATGAACACTGAAGCTTTCTTT. Translation gives CASSLAGTGMNTEAFF.

The rearrangement uses TRBV28 and TRBJ1-1; D gene unclear. Germline values: CDR1 MDHEN, CDR2 SYDVKM. The CDR3 runs to 8 residues. CDR3 amino acids: CLVNEAFF. CDR3 coding DNA: TGTTTAGTCAACGAAGCTTTCTTT. Based on the CDR3 plus reference TRBV28 and TRBJ1-1, the full variable domain is DVKVTQSSRYLVKRTGEKVFLECVQDMDHENMFWYRQDPGLGLRLIYFSYDVKMKEKGDIPEGYSVSREKKERFSLILESASTNQTSMYLCLVNEAFFGQGTRLTVV.

This clone has just one count. J is TRBJ2-5 and V is TRBV29-1, with D perhaps matching TRBD1 or TRBD2 (9 bases each). The CDR3 spans 18 residues. The germline V and J ends were trimmed by 4 bases and 0 bases, with 24 bases remaining between them. Germline CDR1 is SQVTM and CDR2 is ANQGSEA. The CDR3 loop is CSVGQGVPSGTYQETQYF. CDR3 DNA: TGCAGCGTTGGACAGGGGGTTCCTAGCGGGACGTACCAAGAGACCCAGTACTTC.

V gene TRBV2 combines with J gene TRBJ2-1; 7 bases agree with TRBD1. This CDR3 region has 12 residues. From germline, CDR1 is SNHLY and CDR2 FYNNEI. V was pared by 8 bases and J by 5 bases, with 3 bases of the junction left unmatched. CDR3 in amino acids: CASGTDDNEQFF. Here the CDR3 DNA reads TGTGCCAGCGGGACAGATGACAATGAGCAGTTCTTC.

This clone was observed a single time. This chain joins TRBV30 and TRBJ2-1; maybe TRBD2 (6 bases). V lost 3 bases and J lost 10, with 16 bases in between. The CDR3 extends over 13 amino acids. CDR1 GTSNPN and CDR2 SVGIG come from the germline V gene (reference sequence). The CDR3 DNA follows: TGTGCCTGGAGCCCTACGACTAGTTTCGAGCAGTTCTTC. This codes for CAWSPTTSFEQFF.